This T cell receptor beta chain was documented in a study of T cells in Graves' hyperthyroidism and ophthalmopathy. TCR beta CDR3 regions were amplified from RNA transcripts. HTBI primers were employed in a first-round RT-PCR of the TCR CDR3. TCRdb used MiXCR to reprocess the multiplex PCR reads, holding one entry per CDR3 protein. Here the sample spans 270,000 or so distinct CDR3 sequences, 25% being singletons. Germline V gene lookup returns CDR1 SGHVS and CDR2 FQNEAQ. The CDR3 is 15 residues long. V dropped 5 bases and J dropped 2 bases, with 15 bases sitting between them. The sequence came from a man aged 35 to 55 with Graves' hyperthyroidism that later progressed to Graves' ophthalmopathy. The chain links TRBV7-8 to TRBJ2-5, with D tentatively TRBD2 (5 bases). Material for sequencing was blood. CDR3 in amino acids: CASSPEEGLQETQYF. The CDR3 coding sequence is TGTGCCAGCAGCCCGGAGGAAGGGTTACAAGAGACCCAGTACTTC.